What follows is one TCR beta chain and its context. CDR3 length equals 14 residues. V dropped 2 bases and J dropped 6 bases, with 14 bases sitting between them. Germline loops: CDR1 MDHEN, CDR2 SYDVKM. The sample comes from a study of cytomegalovirus exposure and HLA in healthy donors. PCR involved 60 Vbeta and 13 Jbeta primers. The assay was immunoSEQ multiplex PCR, and TCRdb's table has in-frame clones only and misses some. The data contain about 160,000 clones, around 84% of them singletons. This chain links TRBV28 with TRBJ2-7; D might be TRBD2 (6 bases). The material sequenced was PBMCs. The source of this sequence is a woman in her thirties or forties in good health and CMV-seronegative. The CDR3 sequence: CASSLNSPTSEQYF. Here the CDR3 DNA reads TGTGCCAGCAGTTTAAACAGCCCGACTAGCGAGCAGTACTTC. Full variable domain (remainder filled in from reference TRBV28 and TRBJ2-7): DVKVTQSSRYLVKRTGEKVFLECVQDMDHENMFWYRQDPGLGLRLIYFSYDVKMKEKGDIPEGYSVSREKKERFSLILESASTNQTSMYLCASSLNSPTSEQYFGPGTRLTVT.